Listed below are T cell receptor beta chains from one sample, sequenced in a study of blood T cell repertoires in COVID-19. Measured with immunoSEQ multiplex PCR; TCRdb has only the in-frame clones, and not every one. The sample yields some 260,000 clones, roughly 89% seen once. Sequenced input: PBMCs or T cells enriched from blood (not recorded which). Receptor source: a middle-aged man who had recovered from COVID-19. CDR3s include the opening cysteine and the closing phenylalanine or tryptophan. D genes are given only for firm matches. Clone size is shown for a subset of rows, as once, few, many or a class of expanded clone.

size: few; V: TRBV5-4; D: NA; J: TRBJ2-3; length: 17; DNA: TGTGCCAGCAGCCCCGCTCGGGGGATTATGAGCACAGATACGCAGTATTTT; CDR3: CASSPARGIMSTDTQYF
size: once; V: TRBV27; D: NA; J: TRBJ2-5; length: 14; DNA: TGTGCCAGCAGTTTATACGGGGGCCAAGAGACCCAGTACTTC; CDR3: CASSLYGGQETQYF
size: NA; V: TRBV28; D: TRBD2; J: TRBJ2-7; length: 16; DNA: TGTGCCAGCAGTTCACCTACTAGCGGGAGGTTCCACGAGCAGTACTTC; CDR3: CASSSPTSGRFHEQYF
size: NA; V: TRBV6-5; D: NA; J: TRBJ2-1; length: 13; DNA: TGTGCCACGCCGGACAACTCCTACAATGAGCAGTTCTTC; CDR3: CATPDNSYNEQFF
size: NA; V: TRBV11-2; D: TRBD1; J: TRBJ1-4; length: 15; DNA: TGTGCCAGCAGCCCAACGGACAGGATTAATGAAAAACTGTTTTTT; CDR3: CASSPTDRINEKLFF
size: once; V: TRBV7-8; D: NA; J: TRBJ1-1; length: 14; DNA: TGTGCCAGCAGCTTGGCTGGGAGCGACACTGAAGCTTTCTTT; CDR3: CASSLAGSDTEAFF
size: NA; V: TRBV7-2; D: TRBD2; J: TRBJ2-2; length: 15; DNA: TGTGCCAGCAGCTCGAGGGGACTAGCGACCGGGGAGCTGTTTTTT; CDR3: CASSSRGLATGELFF
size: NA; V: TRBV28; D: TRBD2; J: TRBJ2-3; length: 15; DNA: TGTGCCAGCAGATCGAGCGGGGGGGCCGTGGATACGCAGTATTTT; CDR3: CASRSSGGAVDTQYF
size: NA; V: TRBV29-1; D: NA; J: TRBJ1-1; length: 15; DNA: TGCAGCGTTGATGAACCCGCAGGATTAAACACTGAAGCTTTCTTT; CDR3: CSVDEPAGLNTEAFF
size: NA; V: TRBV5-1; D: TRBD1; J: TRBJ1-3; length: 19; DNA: TGCGCCAGCAGAAACGTTGGTGGACAGGGTGTCCGCTCTGGAAACACCATATATTTT; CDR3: CASRNVGGQGVRSGNTIYF
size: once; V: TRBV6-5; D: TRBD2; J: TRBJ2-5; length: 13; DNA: TGTGCCAGCAGGCCGGGAGGGCAAGAGACCCAGTACTTC; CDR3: CASRPGGQETQYF
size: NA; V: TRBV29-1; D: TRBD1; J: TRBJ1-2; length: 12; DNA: TGCAGCGTGGATACAGGGGGGTATGGCTACACCTTC; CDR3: CSVDTGGYGYTF
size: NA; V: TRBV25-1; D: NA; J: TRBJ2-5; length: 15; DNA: TGTGCCAGCAACCGAGGAGGGTTGATCCAAGAGACCCAGTACTTC; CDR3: CASNRGGLIQETQYF
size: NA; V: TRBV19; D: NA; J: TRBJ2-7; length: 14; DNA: TGTGCCAGTAGTGGGGGGGCAGACTCCTACGAGCAGTACTTC; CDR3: CASSGGADSYEQYF
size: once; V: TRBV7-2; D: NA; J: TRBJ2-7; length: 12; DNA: TGTGCCAGCAGCGCTACAGGGAACGAGCAGTACTTC; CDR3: CASSATGNEQYF
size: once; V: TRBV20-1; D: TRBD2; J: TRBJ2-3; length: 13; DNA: TGCAGTGCTAGTCCCCGGGAGGTCTATACGCAGTATTTT; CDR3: CSASPREVYTQYF
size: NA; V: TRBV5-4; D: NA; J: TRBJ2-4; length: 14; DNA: TGTGCCAGCAGCTTGGGGGCGGGCAAAAACATTCAGTACTTC; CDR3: CASSLGAGKNIQYF
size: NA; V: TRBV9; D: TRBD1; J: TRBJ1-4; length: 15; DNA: TGTGCCAGCAGCGTAGTAGAAGGGGGCCGGGAAAAACTGTTTTTT; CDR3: CASSVVEGGREKLFF
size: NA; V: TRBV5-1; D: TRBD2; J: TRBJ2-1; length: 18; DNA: TGCGCCAGCAGCTCGCAACCTTCACTAGCGGGGGGGCGGGATGAGCAGTTCTTC; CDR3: CASSSQPSLAGGRDEQFF
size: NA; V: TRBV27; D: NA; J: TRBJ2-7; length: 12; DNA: TGTGCCAGCAGTTCCCTCTCCTACGAGCAGTACTTC; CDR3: CASSSLSYEQYF
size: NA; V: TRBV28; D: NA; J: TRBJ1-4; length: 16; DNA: TGTGCCAGCAGTCCCGGGGGGGGCGCGAATACCGAAAAACTGTTTTTT; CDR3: CASSPGGGANTEKLFF
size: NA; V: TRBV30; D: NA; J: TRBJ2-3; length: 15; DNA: TGTGCCTCCGGAGTTCTGTCCCCCCCCACAGATACGCAGTATTTT; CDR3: CASGVLSPPTDTQYF
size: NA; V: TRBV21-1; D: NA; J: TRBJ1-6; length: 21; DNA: TGTGCCAGCAGCAAAGGACCCGGGGTTCGGACAGGGGAACCCTATAATTCACCCCTCCACTTT; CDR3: CASSKGPGVRTGEPYNSPLHF
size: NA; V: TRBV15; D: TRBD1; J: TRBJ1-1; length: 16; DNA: TGTGCCACCAGCAGAGGGTACAGGGGGCGGGGCACTGAAGCTTTCTTT; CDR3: CATSRGYRGRGTEAFF
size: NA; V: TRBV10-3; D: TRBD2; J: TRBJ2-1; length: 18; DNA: TGTGCCATCAGTGGTGCAATGACTAGCGGGAGCTCCTACAATGAGCAGTTCTTC; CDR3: CAISGAMTSGSSYNEQFF
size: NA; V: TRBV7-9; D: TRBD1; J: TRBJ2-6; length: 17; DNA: TGTGCCAGCAGCTTAGGGACAGGGTTCTCTGGGGCCAACGTCCTGACTTTC; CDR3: CASSLGTGFSGANVLTF
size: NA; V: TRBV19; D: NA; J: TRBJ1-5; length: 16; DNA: TGTGCCAGTAGTATCGCACCGGGACTTTACAATCAGCCCCAGCATTTT; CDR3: CASSIAPGLYNQPQHF
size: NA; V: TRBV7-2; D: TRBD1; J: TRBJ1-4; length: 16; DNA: TGTGCCAGCAGTCCTAATGGGCAGGGGGTTAATGAAAAACTGTTTTTT; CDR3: CASSPNGQGVNEKLFF
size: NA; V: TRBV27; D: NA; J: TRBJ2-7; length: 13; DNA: TGTGCCAGCAGCCATAACGTCCAGGGTGAGCAGTACTTC; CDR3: CASSHNVQGEQYF
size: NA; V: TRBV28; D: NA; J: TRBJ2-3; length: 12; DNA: TGTGCCAGCAGCCTAGGCACAGATACGCAGTATTTT; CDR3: CASSLGTDTQYF
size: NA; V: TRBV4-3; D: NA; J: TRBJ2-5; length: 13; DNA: TGCGCCAGCAGCCAAGATTTAGAAGAGACCCAGTACTTC; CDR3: CASSQDLEETQYF
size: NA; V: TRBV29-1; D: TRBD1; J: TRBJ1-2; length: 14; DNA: TGCAGCGCAGACCGGGACAGGGATGTGAGTGGCTACACCTTC; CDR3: CSADRDRDVSGYTF
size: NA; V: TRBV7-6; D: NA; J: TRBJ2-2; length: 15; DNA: TGTGCCAGCAGGCACAGGGGGACTATAAACGGGGAGCTGTTTTTT; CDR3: CASRHRGTINGELFF
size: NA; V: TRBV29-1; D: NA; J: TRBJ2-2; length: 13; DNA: TGCAGCGTGGGAGGACCGAACACCGGGGAGCTGTTTTTT; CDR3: CSVGGPNTGELFF
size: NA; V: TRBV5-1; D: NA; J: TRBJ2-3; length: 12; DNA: TGCGCCAGCAGCCCCGGCACAGATACGCAGTATTTT; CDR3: CASSPGTDTQYF
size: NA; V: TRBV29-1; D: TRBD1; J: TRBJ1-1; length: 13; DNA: TGCAGCGATACCCGAGGGGGCGTCACTGAAGCTTTCTTT; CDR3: CSDTRGGVTEAFF
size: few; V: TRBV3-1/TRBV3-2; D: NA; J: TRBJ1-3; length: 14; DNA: TGTGCCAGCAGACAGGGAAGAGCGGGAAACACCATATATTTT; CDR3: CASRQGRAGNTIYF
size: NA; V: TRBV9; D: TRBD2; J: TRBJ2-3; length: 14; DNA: TGTGCCAGCAGCGCGGGACTAGCACCAGATACGCAGTATTTT; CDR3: CASSAGLAPDTQYF
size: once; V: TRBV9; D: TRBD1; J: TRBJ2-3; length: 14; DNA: TGTGCCAGCAGCCCAAGACAGGGAACAGATACGCAGTATTTT; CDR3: CASSPRQGTDTQYF
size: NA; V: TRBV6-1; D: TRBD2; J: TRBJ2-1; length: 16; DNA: TGTGCCAGCAGTGGCATAGCGGGAACCCTGAACAATGAGCAGTTCTTC; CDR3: CASSGIAGTLNNEQFF
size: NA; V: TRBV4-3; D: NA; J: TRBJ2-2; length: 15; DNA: TGCGCCAGCAGCCGGGGGACACAAGTCACCGGGGAGCTGTTTTTT; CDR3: CASSRGTQVTGELFF
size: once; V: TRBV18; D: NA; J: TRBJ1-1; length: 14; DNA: TGTGCCAGCTCACCCGCGTTCACTGCCGATGAAGCTTTCTTT; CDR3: CASSPAFTADEAFF
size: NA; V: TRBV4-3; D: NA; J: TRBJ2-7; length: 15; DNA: TGCGCCAGCAGCCAAGATCTCGGGACAACGTACGAGCAGTACTTC; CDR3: CASSQDLGTTYEQYF
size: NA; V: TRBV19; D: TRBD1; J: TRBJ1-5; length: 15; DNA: TGTGCCAGTAGTATGTGGACAGGGGGGGATCAGCCCCAGCATTTT; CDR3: CASSMWTGGDQPQHF
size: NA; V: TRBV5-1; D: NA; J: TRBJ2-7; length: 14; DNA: TGCGCCAGCAGCTTGGGTTCAGGATCCTACGAGCAGTACTTC; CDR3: CASSLGSGSYEQYF